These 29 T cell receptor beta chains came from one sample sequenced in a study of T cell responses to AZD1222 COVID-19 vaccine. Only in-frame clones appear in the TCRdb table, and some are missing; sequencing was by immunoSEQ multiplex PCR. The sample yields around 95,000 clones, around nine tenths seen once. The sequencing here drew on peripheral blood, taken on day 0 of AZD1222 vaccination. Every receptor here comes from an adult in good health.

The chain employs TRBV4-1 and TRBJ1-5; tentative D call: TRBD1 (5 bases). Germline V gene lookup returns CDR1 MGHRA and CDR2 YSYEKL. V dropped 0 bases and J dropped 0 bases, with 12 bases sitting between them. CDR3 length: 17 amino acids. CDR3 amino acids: CASSQEGPRNSNQPQHF. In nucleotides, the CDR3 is TGCGCCAGCAGCCAAGAGGGGCCCCGCAATAGCAATCAGCCCCAGCATTTT.

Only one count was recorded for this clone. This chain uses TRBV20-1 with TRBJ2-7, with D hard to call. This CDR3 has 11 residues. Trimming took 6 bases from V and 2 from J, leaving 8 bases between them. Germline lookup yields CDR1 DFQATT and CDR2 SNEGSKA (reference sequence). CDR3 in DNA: TGCAGTGCAAGCAGGACCTACGAGCAGTACTTC. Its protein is CSASRTYEQYF.

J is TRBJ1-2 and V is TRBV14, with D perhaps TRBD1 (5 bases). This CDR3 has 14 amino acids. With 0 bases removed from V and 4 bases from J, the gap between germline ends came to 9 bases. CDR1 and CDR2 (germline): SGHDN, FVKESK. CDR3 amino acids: CASSQDRQIYGYTF. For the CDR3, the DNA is TGTGCCAGCAGCCAAGATAGACAGATCTATGGCTACACCTTC.

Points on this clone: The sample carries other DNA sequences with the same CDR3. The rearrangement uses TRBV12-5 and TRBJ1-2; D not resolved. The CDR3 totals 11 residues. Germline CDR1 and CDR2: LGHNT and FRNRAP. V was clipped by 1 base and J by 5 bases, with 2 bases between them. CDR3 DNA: TGTGCTAGTGGTTTGGAGTATGGCTACACCTTC. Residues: CASGLEYGYTF.

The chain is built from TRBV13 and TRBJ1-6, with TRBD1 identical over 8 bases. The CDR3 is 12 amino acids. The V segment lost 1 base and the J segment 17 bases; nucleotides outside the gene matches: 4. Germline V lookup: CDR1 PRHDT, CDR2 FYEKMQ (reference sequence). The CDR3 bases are TGTGCCAGCAGCTTAGCGCCAGGGGGCGTCCACTTT. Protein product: CASSLAPGGVHF.

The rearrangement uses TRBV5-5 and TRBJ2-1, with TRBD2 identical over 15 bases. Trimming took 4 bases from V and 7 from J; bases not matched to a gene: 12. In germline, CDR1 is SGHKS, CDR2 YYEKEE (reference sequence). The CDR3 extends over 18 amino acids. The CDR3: CASSIGLAGGLVANEQFF. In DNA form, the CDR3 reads TGTGCCAGCAGCATAGGACTAGCGGGAGGGCTGGTCGCGAATGAGCAGTTCTTC.

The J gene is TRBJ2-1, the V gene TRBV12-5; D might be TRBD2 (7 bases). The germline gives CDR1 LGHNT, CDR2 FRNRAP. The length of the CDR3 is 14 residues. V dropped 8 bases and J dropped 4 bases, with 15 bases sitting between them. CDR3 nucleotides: TGTGCTAGTCGGTGGGAGGGACAATACAATGAGCAGTTCTTC. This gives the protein CASRWEGQYNEQFF.

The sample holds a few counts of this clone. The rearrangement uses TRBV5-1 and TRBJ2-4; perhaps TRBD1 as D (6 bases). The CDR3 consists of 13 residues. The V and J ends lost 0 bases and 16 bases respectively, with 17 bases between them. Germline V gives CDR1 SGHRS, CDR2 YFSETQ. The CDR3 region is CASSLATGNGQYF. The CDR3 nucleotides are TGCGCCAGCAGCTTGGCGACAGGTAATGGGCAATACTTC. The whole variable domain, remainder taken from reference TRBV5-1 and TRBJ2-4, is KAGVTQTPRYLIKTRGQQVTLSCSPISGHRSVSWYQQTPGQGLQFLFEYFSETQRNKGNFPGRFSGRQFSNSRSEMNVSTLELGDSALYLCASSLATGNGQYFGAGTRLSVL.

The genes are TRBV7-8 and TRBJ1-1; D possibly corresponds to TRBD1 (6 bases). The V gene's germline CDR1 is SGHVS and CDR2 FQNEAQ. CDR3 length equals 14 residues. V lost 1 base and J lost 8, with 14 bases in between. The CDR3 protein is CASSLVAGAREAFF. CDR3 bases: TGTGCCAGCAGCTTAGTCGCAGGGGCAAGGGAAGCTTTCTTT.

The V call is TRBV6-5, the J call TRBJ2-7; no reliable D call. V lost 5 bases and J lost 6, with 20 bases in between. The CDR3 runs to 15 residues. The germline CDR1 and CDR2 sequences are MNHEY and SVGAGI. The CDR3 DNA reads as TGTGCCAGCAGTAATCGCCCTGAGGCATCAGGCGAGCAGTACTTC. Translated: CASSNRPEASGEQYF.

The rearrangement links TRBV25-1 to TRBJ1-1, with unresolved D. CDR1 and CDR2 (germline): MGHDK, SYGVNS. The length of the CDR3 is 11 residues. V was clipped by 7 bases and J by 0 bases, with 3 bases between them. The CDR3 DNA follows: TGTGCCAGCACTTTGAACACTGAAGCTTTCTTT. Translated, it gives CASTLNTEAFF.

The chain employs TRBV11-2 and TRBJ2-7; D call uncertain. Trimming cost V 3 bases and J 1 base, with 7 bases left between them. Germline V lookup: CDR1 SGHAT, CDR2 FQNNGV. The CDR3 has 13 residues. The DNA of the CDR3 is TGTGCCAGCAGCTTTCGGGTTTCCTACGAGCAGTACTTC. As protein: CASSFRVSYEQYF.

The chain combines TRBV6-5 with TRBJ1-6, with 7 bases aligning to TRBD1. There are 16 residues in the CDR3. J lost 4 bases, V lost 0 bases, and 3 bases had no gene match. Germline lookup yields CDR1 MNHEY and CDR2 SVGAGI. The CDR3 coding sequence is TGTGCCAGCAGTTACTCTGGGGACAGTTATAATTCACCCCTCCACTTT. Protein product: CASSYSGDSYNSPLHF.

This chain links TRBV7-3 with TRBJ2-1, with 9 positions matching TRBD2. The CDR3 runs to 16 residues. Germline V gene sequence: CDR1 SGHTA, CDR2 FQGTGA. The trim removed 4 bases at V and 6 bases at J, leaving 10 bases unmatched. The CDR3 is CASSSSFGLATNEQFF. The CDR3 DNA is TGTGCCAGCAGCTCATCGTTTGGACTAGCGACCAATGAGCAGTTCTTC. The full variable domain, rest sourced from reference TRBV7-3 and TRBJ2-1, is GAGVSQTPSNKVTEKGKYVELRCDPISGHTALYWYRQSLGQGPEFLIYFQGTGAADDSGLPNDRFFAVRPEGSVSTLKIQRTERGDSAVYLCASSSSFGLATNEQFFGPGTRLTVL.

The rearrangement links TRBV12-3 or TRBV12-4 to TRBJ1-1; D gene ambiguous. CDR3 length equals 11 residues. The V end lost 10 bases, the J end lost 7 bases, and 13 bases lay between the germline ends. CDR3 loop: CATSRLYEAFF. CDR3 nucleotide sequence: TGTGCCACCTCTCGCCTGTATGAAGCTTTCTTT.

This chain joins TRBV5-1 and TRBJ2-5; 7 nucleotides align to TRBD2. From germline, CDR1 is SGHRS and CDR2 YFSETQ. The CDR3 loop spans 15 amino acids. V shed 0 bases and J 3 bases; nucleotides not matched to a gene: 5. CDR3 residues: CASSLGGSFKETQYF. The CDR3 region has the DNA TGCGCCAGCAGCTTGGGCGGGAGCTTTAAAGAGACCCAGTACTTC.

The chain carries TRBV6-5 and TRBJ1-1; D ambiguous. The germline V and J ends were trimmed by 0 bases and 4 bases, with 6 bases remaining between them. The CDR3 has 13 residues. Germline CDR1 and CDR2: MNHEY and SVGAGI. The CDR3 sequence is CASSYSLGTEAFF. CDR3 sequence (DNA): TGTGCCAGCAGTTACTCTCTTGGCACTGAAGCTTTCTTT.

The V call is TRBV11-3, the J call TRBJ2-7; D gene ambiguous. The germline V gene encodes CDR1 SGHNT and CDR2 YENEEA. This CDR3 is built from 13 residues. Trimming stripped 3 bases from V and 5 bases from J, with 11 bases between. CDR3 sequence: CASSLPVLDEQYF. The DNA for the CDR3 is TGTGCCAGCAGCTTGCCCGTCTTGGACGAGCAGTACTTC. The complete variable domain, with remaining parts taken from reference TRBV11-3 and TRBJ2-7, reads EAGVVQSPRYKIIEKKQPVAFWCNPISGHNTLYWYLQNLGQGPELLIRYENEEAVDDSQLPKDRFSAERLKGVDSTLKIQPAELGDSAVYLCASSLPVLDEQYFGPGTRLTVT.

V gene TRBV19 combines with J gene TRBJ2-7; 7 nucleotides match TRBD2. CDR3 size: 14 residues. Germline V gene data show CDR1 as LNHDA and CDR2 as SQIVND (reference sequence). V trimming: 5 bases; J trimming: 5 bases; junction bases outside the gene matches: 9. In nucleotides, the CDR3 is TGTGCCAGTAGTTCAAGCGGGATAGGTGACGAGCAGTACTTC. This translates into CASSSSGIGDEQYF. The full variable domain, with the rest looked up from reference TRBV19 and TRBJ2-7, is DGGITQSPKYLFRKEGQNVTLSCEQNLNHDAMYWYRQDPGQGLRLIYYSQIVNDFQKGDIAEGYSVSREKKESFPLTVTSAQKNPTAFYLCASSSSGIGDEQYFGPGTRLTVT.

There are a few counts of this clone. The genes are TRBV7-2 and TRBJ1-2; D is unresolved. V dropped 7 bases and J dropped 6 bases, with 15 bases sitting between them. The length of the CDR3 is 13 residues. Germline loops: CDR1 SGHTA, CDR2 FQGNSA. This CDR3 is CASNPRDTHGYTF. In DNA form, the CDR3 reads TGTGCCAGCAACCCCCGAGACACTCATGGCTACACCTTC.

CDR3 nucleotide sequence: TGTGCCAGCAGTTTGGGGGGCGGGAATGAGCAGTTCTTC. This codes for CASSLGGGNEQFF. The genes are TRBV28 and TRBJ2-1; D possibly matches TRBD1 or TRBD2 (6 bases each). The V gene's germline CDR1 is MDHEN and CDR2 SYDVKM. V lost 3 bases and J lost 7, with 10 bases in between. This CDR3 contains 13 residues.

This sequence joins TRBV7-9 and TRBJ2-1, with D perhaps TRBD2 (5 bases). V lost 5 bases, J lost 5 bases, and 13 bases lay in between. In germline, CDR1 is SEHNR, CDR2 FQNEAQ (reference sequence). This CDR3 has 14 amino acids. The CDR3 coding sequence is TGTGCCAGCAGCCTCGGACTTACGGACAATGAGCAGTTCTTC. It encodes CASSLGLTDNEQFF.

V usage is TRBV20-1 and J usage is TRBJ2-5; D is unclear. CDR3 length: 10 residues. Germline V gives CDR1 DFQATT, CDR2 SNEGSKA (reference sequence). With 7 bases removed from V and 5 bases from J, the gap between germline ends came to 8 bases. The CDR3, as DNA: TGCAGTGGACGAGTGGAGACCCAGTACTTC. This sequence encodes CSGRVETQYF.

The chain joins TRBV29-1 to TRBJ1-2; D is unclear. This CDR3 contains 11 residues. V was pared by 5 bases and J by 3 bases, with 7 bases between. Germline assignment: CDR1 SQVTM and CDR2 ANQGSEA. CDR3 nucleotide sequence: TGCAGCGTTCGGGCGGACTATGGCTACACCTTC. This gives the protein CSVRADYGYTF.

The CDR3 DNA sequence: TGTGCCAGCAGCTTAGATTGGAGAGCGGGGGGGCCTAGGGCCAACGTCCTGACTTTC. Its protein is CASSLDWRAGGPRANVLTF. The chain joins TRBV11-2 to TRBJ2-6; 10 bases line up with TRBD2. Germline CDR1 reads SGHAT; CDR2 reads FQNNGV. This CDR3 is built from 19 residues. Trimming cost V 0 bases and J 5 bases; bases outside gene matches: 10.

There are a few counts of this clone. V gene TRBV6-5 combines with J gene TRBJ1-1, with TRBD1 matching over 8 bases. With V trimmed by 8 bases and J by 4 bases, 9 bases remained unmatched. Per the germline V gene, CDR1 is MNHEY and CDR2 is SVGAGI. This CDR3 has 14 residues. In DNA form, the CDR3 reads TGTGCCAGCGGAAATCAGGGGGCTGGCACTGAAGCTTTCTTT. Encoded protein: CASGNQGAGTEAFF.

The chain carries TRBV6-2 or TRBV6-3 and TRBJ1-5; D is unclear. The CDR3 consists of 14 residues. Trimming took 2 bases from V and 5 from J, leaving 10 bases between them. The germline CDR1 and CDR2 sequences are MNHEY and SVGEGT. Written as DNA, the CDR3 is TGTGCCAGCAGTTACACCCAGGAGTATCAGCCCCAGCATTTT. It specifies CASSYTQEYQPQHF.

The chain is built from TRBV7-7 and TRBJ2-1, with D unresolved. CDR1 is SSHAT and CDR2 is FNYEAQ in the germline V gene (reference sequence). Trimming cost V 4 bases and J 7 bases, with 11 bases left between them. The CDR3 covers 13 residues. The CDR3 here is CASSSGPLNEQFF. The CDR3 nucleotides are TGTGCCAGCAGCTCAGGCCCTTTAAATGAGCAGTTCTTC.

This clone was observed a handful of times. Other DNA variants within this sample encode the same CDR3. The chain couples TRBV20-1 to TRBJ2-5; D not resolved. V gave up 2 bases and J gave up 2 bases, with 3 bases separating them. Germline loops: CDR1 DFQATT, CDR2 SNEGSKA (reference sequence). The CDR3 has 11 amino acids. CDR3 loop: CSARRQETQYF. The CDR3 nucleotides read TGCAGTGCTAGACGGCAAGAGACCCAGTACTTC.